Each of the 8 T cell receptor beta chains below was sequenced from the same sample in a study of shared clonotypes between healthy human individuals. Profiled with immunoSEQ multiplex PCR; TCRdb holds only in-frame clones, not every one. The table has some 2.1 million clones, around 93% seen once. Terminally differentiated effector memory CD45RA+ cells were excluded by CCR7 positive selection of CD45RO-negative cells. Material for sequencing was naive CD8+ T cells from PBMCs. These receptors originate from a man aged 18 to 35 in good health. Some clones in this sample may be carry-over from other donors' samples.

The chain couples TRBV30 to TRBJ2-7; tentatively, D is TRBD1 (6 bases). CDR3 length equals 14 residues. V was cut by 3 bases and J by 2 bases, with 14 bases left in between. Germline CDR1 and CDR2: GTSNPN and SVGIG (reference sequence). The CDR3 nucleotides read TGTGCCTGGAGGGGCAGGGGATTACCCTACGAGCAGTACTTC. It translates to CAWRGRGLPYEQYF.

The gene calls are TRBV19 and TRBJ2-1; the D call may be TRBD1 or TRBD2 (5 bases each). The CDR3 is made up of 14 amino acids. Trimming removed 1 base at V and 9 bases at J, with 13 bases between. Per the germline V gene, CDR1 is LNHDA and CDR2 is SQIVND (reference sequence). CDR3 coding DNA: TGTGCCAGTAGTATAGGGGACCGGAAAGGTGAGCAGTTCTTC. Translation: CASSIGDRKGEQFF.

The chain links TRBV30 to TRBJ2-7; D tentatively fits TRBD1 or TRBD2 (5 bases each). Deletions cut 4 bases from V and 0 bases from J, with 19 bases between. CDR1 GTSNPN and CDR2 SVGIG come from the germline V gene (reference sequence). This CDR3 comprises 16 residues. In DNA, the CDR3 is TGTGCCTGGATGCGTCCGGGGCTTTTTATCTCCTACGAGCAGTACTTC. As protein: CAWMRPGLFISYEQYF.

DNA for the CDR3: TGTGCCAGCTCACCAGCGACAGGGGCTTACGAGCAGTACTTC. This sequence encodes CASSPATGAYEQYF. V gene TRBV18 combines with J gene TRBJ2-7, with TRBD1 matching 8 bases. The V segment lost 2 bases and the J segment 4 bases; nucleotides outside the gene matches: 4. Germline values: CDR1 KGHSH, CDR2 LQKENI. The CDR3 consists of 14 residues.

Only one count was recorded for this clone. V gene TRBV12-5 combines with J gene TRBJ1-5; D uncertain. The CDR3 has 14 amino acids. The V gene's germline CDR1 is LGHNT and CDR2 FRNRAP. V was clipped by 6 bases and J by 1 base, with 10 bases between them. For the CDR3, the DNA is TGTGCTAGTGGCGTTGAAGGGAGCAATCAGCCCCAGCATTTT. Its translation is CASGVEGSNQPQHF. The whole variable domain, remainder taken from reference TRBV12-5 and TRBJ1-5, is DARVTQTPRHKVTEMGQEVTMRCQPILGHNTVFWYRQTMMQGLELLAYFRNRAPLDDSGMPKDRFSAEMPDATLATLKIQPSEPRDSAVYFCASGVEGSNQPQHFGDGTRLSIL.

The rearrangement links TRBV28 to TRBJ2-3; 8 bases line up with TRBD1. This CDR3 contains 16 residues. The V gene end was trimmed by 2 bases and the J gene end by 0 bases; junction bases not matched to a gene: 4. Per germline, CDR1 MDHEN and CDR2 SYDVKM. CDR3 sequence (DNA): TGTGCCAGCAGTTTACGGGACAGGATAAGCACAGATACGCAGTATTTT. This sequence encodes CASSLRDRISTDTQYF.

The gene calls are TRBV7-9 and TRBJ2-7; D unresolved. The CDR3 contains 12 residues. The V end lost 5 bases, the J end lost 6 bases, and 11 bases lay between the germline ends. Germline V lookup: CDR1 SEHNR, CDR2 FQNEAQ (reference sequence). CDR3 loop: CASSPYGLEQYF. The DNA for the CDR3 is TGTGCCAGCAGCCCGTATGGCCTCGAGCAGTACTTC.

The J gene is TRBJ2-7, the V gene TRBV7-9; unclear D gene. V was trimmed by 8 bases and J by 5 bases, leaving 10 bases between them. CDR1 and CDR2 from the germline V gene are SEHNR and FQNEAQ (reference sequence). CDR3 length: 11 residues. Written as DNA, the CDR3 is TGTGCCAGCTTACTGGGGAACGAGCAGTACTTC. Translation: CASLLGNEQYF.